A selection of T cell receptor beta chains follows, all from one sample in a study of blood T cells in healthy people across ages. TCRdb re-analysed the 5' RACE reads in MiXCR, keeping a single row per CDR3 protein. The sample contains 1.5 million or so distinct CDR3 sequences, around 40% of which appear only once. The sample comprised blood. Every receptor here comes from a woman in her late teens or twenties in good health. The CDR3 runs from the conserved cysteine through the conserved F or W. The D gene is left open where the match is weak. Not all rows give a size; the values are once, few, many and, for expanded clones, a class.

CASSASDRGATEAFF TGCGCCAGCAGCGCGTCAGACAGGGGAGCCACTGAAGCTTTCTTT TRBV5-1 TRBD1 . TRBJ1-1
CASSLSWIGELFF TGTGCCAGCAGCCTCTCTTGGATCGGGGAGCTGTTTTTT TRBV14 . . TRBJ2-2
CSVTGKNTEAFF TGCAGTGTAACAGGGAAGAACACTGAAGCTTTCTTT TRBV20-1 . . TRBJ1-1
CAISEQGVEETQFF TGTGCCATCAGTGAACAGGGGGTTGAAGAGACTCAGTTCTTC TRBV10-3 TRBD1 . TRBJ2-1
CASSQVKGDRIGYEQYF TGTGCCAGCAGCCAAGTAAAAGGGGACCGAATCGGCTACGAGCAGTACTTC TRBV3-1 . few TRBJ2-7
CASSMTGNSYNEQFF TGTGCCAGTAGTATGACGGGGAACTCCTACAATGAGCAGTTCTTC TRBV19 . . TRBJ2-1
CASSLHLNYGYTF TGTGCCAGCAGTTTACACCTTAACTATGGCTACACCTTC TRBV27 . few TRBJ1-2
CSVVMSDYGYTF TGCAGCGTTGTCATGTCAGACTATGGCTACACCTTC TRBV29-1 . . TRBJ1-2
CASRQQSSYNSPLHF TGCGCCAGCCGTCAGCAAAGCTCCTATAATTCACCCCTCCACTTT TRBV5-1 . . TRBJ1-6
CASSRTSGSEQYF TGCGCCAGCAGCAGGACTAGCGGGTCCGAGCAGTACTTC TRBV4-1 TRBD2 . TRBJ2-7
CASTRSWASGASNEQFF TGTGCCAGCACCCGATCTTGGGCTAGCGGGGCTTCCAATGAGCAGTTCTTC TRBV6-1 TRBD2 few TRBJ2-1
CASSETRGNTIYF TGTGCCAGCAGTGAGACCAGGGGAAACACCATATATTTT TRBV27 . . TRBJ1-3
CASSSLQGSEQYF TGTGCCAGCAGTTCTTTACAGGGGAGCGAGCAGTACTTC TRBV12-3/TRBV12-4 TRBD1 few TRBJ2-7
CASSKALFSFTHIWSNQPQHF TGTGCCAGCAGCAAAGCGCTTTTTTCCTTTACCCATATATGGAGCAATCAGCCCCAGCATTTT TRBV21-1 . few TRBJ1-5
CSARVLAGAIFTDTQYF TGCAGTGCTAGAGTTCTAGCGGGAGCTATCTTCACAGATACGCAGTATTTT TRBV20-1 TRBD2 few TRBJ2-3
CASSFSSDGTPLHF TGTGCCAGCAGCTTTTCCTCGGACGGAACACCCCTCCACTTT TRBV7-9 . . TRBJ1-6
CASSLGTSETDAQYF TGTGCCAGCAGTTTGGGGACTAGCGAAACAGATGCGCAGTATTTT TRBV12-3/TRBV12-4 TRBD2 . TRBJ2-3
CAISFGGNQPQHF TGTGCCATCAGTTTTGGGGGGAATCAGCCCCAGCATTTT TRBV10-3 . . TRBJ1-5
CSSSQVPTEQYF TGTTCCAGCAGCCAAGTCCCTACTGAGCAATACTTC TRBV3-1 . . TRBJ2-7
CASRQGPTPSLEYF TGTGCCAGCAGACAGGGCCCTACCCCATCCCTGGAGTACTTC TRBV19 TRBD1 . TRBJ2-7
CASGDSLGSTDTQYF TGCGCCAGCGGGGACTCGTTGGGAAGCACAGATACGCAGTATTTT TRBV5-1 . . TRBJ2-3
CASSDRGVGDIQYF TGTGCCAGCAGCGACAGGGGTGTTGGTGACATTCAGTACTTC TRBV6-2/TRBV6-3 TRBD1 . TRBJ2-4
CASGLSAASGGLGTQYF TGTGCTAGTGGTTTGTCGGCGGCTAGCGGGGGCCTGGGGACCCAGTACTTC TRBV12-5 TRBD2 few TRBJ2-5
CASSPSPGFITDTQYF TGTGCCAGCAGTCCTTCCCCGGGGTTTATCACAGATACGCAGTATTTT TRBV28 . . TRBJ2-3
CASSSTKTSANYEQYF TGTGCCAGCAGCTCCACAAAGACTAGCGCAAACTACGAGCAGTACTTC TRBV13 TRBD2 . TRBJ2-7
CAIRIRATGIDPLHF TGTGCCATCCGGATCAGGGCGACGGGAATAGATCCCCTCCACTTT TRBV6-5 . . TRBJ1-6
CSAGGGGVYSNQPQHF TGCAGTGCAGGAGGGGGGGGAGTCTATAGCAATCAGCCCCAGCATTTT TRBV20-1 . . TRBJ1-5
CASSRSRDRGRRPQHF TGTGCCAGCAGTCGATCCCGGGACAGGGGGCGGCGGCCCCAGCATTTT TRBV27 TRBD1 . TRBJ1-5
CASRERLEQYF TGTGCCAGCAGAGAGCGTCTCGAGCAGTACTTC TRBV6-5 . . TRBJ2-7
CSARDRTGSYNEQFF TGCAGTGCTAGAGATAGGACAGGTTCTTACAATGAGCAGTTCTTC TRBV20-1 TRBD1 few TRBJ2-1
CATSDNYEQFF TGTGCCACCAGTGATAACTATGAGCAGTTCTTC TRBV24-1 . . TRBJ2-1
CASSLAWKGSNTEAFF TGTGCCAGCAGCTTAGCCTGGAAGGGGAGTAACACTGAAGCTTTCTTT TRBV7-2 . . TRBJ1-1
CASSPIRQGLTLFSGANVLTF TGTGCCAGCAGTCCAATCCGGCAGGGGCTCACGCTATTCTCTGGGGCCAACGTCCTGACTTTC TRBV6-1 . few TRBJ2-6
CSARTSGQETQYF TGCAGTGCCCGGACTAGCGGACAAGAGACCCAGTACTTC TRBV20-1 TRBD2 . TRBJ2-5
CANEQPGLAGGKNIQYF TGTGCCAACGAACAACCGGGACTAGCGGGGGGGAAAAACATTCAGTACTTC TRBV28 TRBD2 . TRBJ2-4
CASSQVPPTDTQYF TGCGCCAGCAGCCAAGTTCCCCCCACAGATACGCAGTATTTT TRBV4-1 . few TRBJ2-3
CASRLAATGELFF TGTGCCAGCAGGCTAGCGGCCACCGGGGAGCTGTTTTTT TRBV12-3/TRBV12-4 TRBD2 . TRBJ2-2
CSARTGEAGNTIYF TGCAGTGCCCGGACGGGAGAGGCTGGAAACACCATATATTTT TRBV20-1 . few TRBJ1-3
CASKRITTSYEQFF TGTGCCAGCAAAAGAATCACGACTAGCTATGAGCAGTTCTTC TRBV28 TRBD2 few TRBJ2-1
CASSDPAAPYDTQYF TGTGCCAGCAGTGATCCAGCGGCCCCCTACGATACGCAGTATTTT TRBV25-1 . . TRBJ2-3
CASLLGEELFF TGTGCCAGCCTCCTAGGGGAGGAGCTGTTTTTT TRBV2 . . TRBJ2-2
CASKKNNYEQYF TGTGCCAGCAAGAAGAATAACTACGAGCAGTACTTC TRBV27 . many TRBJ2-7
CASSSRTGSETQYF TGTGCCAGCAGCTCCCGGACAGGCTCAGAGACCCAGTACTTC TRBV11-2 TRBD1 few TRBJ2-5
CASSLVRSTGKKETQYF TGTGCCAGCAGCTTAGTCAGGTCGACAGGGAAAAAAGAGACCCAGTACTTC TRBV11-2 TRBD1 . TRBJ2-5
CTSSSGTGPYEQYF TGTACCAGCAGTTCTGGGACAGGGCCCTACGAGCAGTACTTC TRBV12-3/TRBV12-4 TRBD1 . TRBJ2-7
CASSGTSGEKISQYF TGTGCCAGCAGTGGGACTAGCGGGGAAAAGATATCGCAGTATTTT TRBV25-1 TRBD2 . TRBJ2-3
CASRPPGANVLTF TGTGCCAGCAGACCGCCTGGGGCCAACGTCCTGACTTTC TRBV25-1 . few TRBJ2-6
CSPTWEYGYTF TGCAGCCCGACATGGGAATATGGCTACACCTTC TRBV20-1 . . TRBJ1-2
CASSGGQYSYEQYF TGTGCCAGCAGCGGGGGACAGTACTCCTACGAGCAGTACTTC TRBV7-6 TRBD1 . TRBJ2-7
CASSPSYYEQYF TGTGCCAGCAGCCCCTCTTACTACGAGCAGTACTTC TRBV7-2 . many TRBJ2-7